The 31 T cell receptor beta chains in this list originate from one sample, sequenced in a study of monozygotic twins with inflammatory bowel disease. TCRdb reprocessed the 5' RACE reads and reports one entry per CDR3 protein, with no DNA. The table counts roughly 320,000 distinct CDR3 sequences; roughly 5.3% lies in the top ten. Sequenced: blood. These receptors originate from a human donor with ulcerative colitis or Crohn's disease, or a healthy co-twin of an affected twin (not recorded which).

This chain links TRBV19 with TRBJ2-7; TCRdb reports TRBD2, a call that lacks DNA to check it against. This CDR3 has 15 residues. Germline V gives CDR1 LNHDA, CDR2 SQIVND (reference sequence). This CDR3 reads CASSIEAGLTYEQYF.

The gene calls are TRBV27 and TRBJ2-1; TCRdb reports TRBD1, a call that lacks DNA to check it against. CDR1 MNHEY and CDR2 SMNVEV come from the germline V gene (reference sequence). CDR3 length: 15 amino acids. The CDR3 spells CASSWRPSSYNEQFF.

The V gene is TRBV5-1, the J gene TRBJ2-2. The germline CDR1 and CDR2 sequences are SGHRS and YFSETQ. The CDR3 has 14 residues. The CDR3 here is CASSLPTSTGELFF. Full variable domain (outside the CDR3, taken from reference TRBV5-1 and TRBJ2-2): KAGVTQTPRYLIKTRGQQVTLSCSPISGHRSVSWYQQTPGQGLQFLFEYFSETQRNKGNFPGRFSGRQFSNSRSEMNVSTLELGDSALYLCASSLPTSTGELFFGEGSRLTVL.

The rearrangement links TRBV20-1 to TRBJ2-3; without DNA, the TCRdb call of TRBD2 cannot be checked. Per the germline V gene, CDR1 is DFQATT and CDR2 is SNEGSKA (reference sequence). The CDR3 consists of 17 residues. The CDR3 reads CSARELTSGGNGDTQYF.

J is TRBJ2-7 and V is TRBV7-7; TCRdb calls TRBD1, which cannot be checked without DNA. The CDR3 sequence is 15 residues long. The germline gives CDR1 SSHAT, CDR2 FNYEAQ (reference sequence). The CDR3 reads CASSLGRGPSYEQYF.

The rearrangement joins TRBV4-3 to TRBJ1-5. The CDR3 runs to 13 residues. Germline assignment: CDR1 LGHNA and CDR2 YSLEER. This CDR3 is CASSQEGGQPQHF.

The CDR3 spells CASSRQGSYNEQIF. The chain carries TRBV12-3 or TRBV12-4 and TRBJ2-1; TCRdb's D call of TRBD1 is untestable without DNA. The CDR3 is 14 amino acids.

The chain is built from TRBV20-1 and TRBJ1-6; with no DNA, the TCRdb D assignment of TRBD1 cannot be verified. This CDR3 comprises 16 residues. Per germline, CDR1 DFQATT and CDR2 SNEGSKA (reference sequence). This CDR3 is CSAREAERQVNSPLHF.

The gene calls are TRBV20-1 and TRBJ1-1; TCRdb picks TRBD1, but there is no DNA to check that call. CDR1 and CDR2 (germline): DFQATT, SNEGSKA (reference sequence). The CDR3 sequence is 12 residues long. The CDR3 spells CSVGTVNTEAFF.

V usage is TRBV11-2 and J usage is TRBJ2-1; TCRdb names TRBD2, which stays unverified in the absence of DNA. This CDR3 spans 15 amino acids. The germline CDR1 and CDR2 sequences are SGHAT and FQNNGV. The CDR3 loop is CASSQTSGTYNEQFF.

CDR3 protein: CAISEPPGGPQETQYF. This sequence joins TRBV10-3 and TRBJ2-5; TCRdb outputs TRBD2, but without DNA this stays unchecked. Germline V gene sequence: CDR1 ENHRY, CDR2 SYGVKD. The CDR3 contains 16 residues.

The V call is TRBV11-1, the J call TRBJ2-7; with no DNA, the TCRdb D assignment of TRBD1 cannot be verified. Germline CDR1 reads SGHAT; CDR2 reads FQDESV (reference sequence). CDR3 size: 18 residues. The CDR3 sequence: CASTKFGGRELNLYEQYF.

The CDR3 reads CAWIEAGGLYTEAFF. The V call is TRBV30, the J call TRBJ1-1; the TCRdb call, TRBD1, lacks DNA for checking. Germline V gives CDR1 GTSNPN, CDR2 SVGIG (reference sequence). The CDR3 totals 15 residues.

The V and J genes are TRBV3-1 and TRBJ1-5. CDR1 LGHDT and CDR2 YNNKEL come from the germline V gene (reference sequence). The CDR3 is 13 amino acids. CDR3 residues: CASSQEIGQPQHF. Looking up the rest from reference TRBV3-1 and TRBJ1-5 gives the full variable domain: DTAVSQTPKYLVTQMGNDKSIKCEQNLGHDTMYWYKQDSKKFLKIMFSYNNKELIINETVPNRFSPKSPDKAHLNLHINSLELGDSAVYFCASSQEIGQPQHFGDGTRLSIL.

This sequence joins TRBV2 and TRBJ2-3; TCRdb names TRBD2, which stays unverified in the absence of DNA. Germline V gives CDR1 SNHLY, CDR2 FYNNEI. The CDR3 sequence is 16 residues long. The CDR3 sequence: CASSDGAGTLTDTQYF.

V gene TRBV5-1 combines with J gene TRBJ1-4; the TCRdb D gene call, TRBD1, has no DNA to confirm it. This CDR3 is 17 amino acids long. Germline-derived CDR1 and CDR2 are SGHRS and YFSETQ. CDR3 residues: CASSKYLPGRIPEKLFF. Full variable domain (missing parts from reference TRBV5-1 and TRBJ1-4): KAGVTQTPRYLIKTRGQQVTLSCSPISGHRSVSWYQQTPGQGLQFLFEYFSETQRNKGNFPGRFSGRQFSNSRSEMNVSTLELGDSALYLCASSKYLPGRIPEKLFFGSGTQLSVL.

This rearrangement joins TRBV6-1 to TRBJ2-1; the D call of TRBD1 rests on TCRdb alone, since no DNA is present to check it. Germline CDR1 is MNHNS and CDR2 is SASEGT. The CDR3 runs 15 residues. The chain's CDR3 is CASNLAVGQNNEQFF.

The rearrangement joins TRBV6-1 to TRBJ2-7; the D call from TCRdb, TRBD2, cannot be confirmed without DNA. The CDR3 sequence is 16 residues long. Germline loops: CDR1 MNHNS, CDR2 SASEGT. CDR3 residues: CAGSRGLAGVAYEQYF.

The chain employs TRBV4-3 and TRBJ2-7; TCRdb returns TRBD1, unconfirmable since there is no DNA. The CDR3 is 13 residues long. The V gene's germline CDR1 is LGHNA and CDR2 YSLEER. CDR3 sequence reads: CASSQEQGYEQYF.

This chain connects TRBV12-3 or TRBV12-4 to TRBJ2-2; the D call of TRBD1 rests on TCRdb alone, since no DNA is present to check it. This CDR3 is 15 amino acids long. CDR3 sequence: CASSLTMRGFGELFF.

The rearrangement links TRBV12-3 or TRBV12-4 to TRBJ1-1; TCRdb selects TRBD1, and the lack of DNA leaves this call unchecked. CDR3 length: 14 residues. The CDR3 loop reads CASSNDRVQPEAFF.

The J gene is TRBJ1-2, the V gene TRBV6-5. This CDR3 has 14 residues. The germline V gene has CDR1 MNHEY and CDR2 SVGAGI. The CDR3 sequence is CASSYSGGGYGYTF.

The chain recombines TRBV19 with TRBJ2-2; without DNA, the TCRdb call of TRBD1 cannot be checked. Looked up from germline, CDR1 is LNHDA and CDR2 is SQIVND (reference sequence). This CDR3 is built from 15 residues. CDR3: CASSIGDRLTGELFF.

The rearrangement joins TRBV19 to TRBJ2-7; TCRdb designates TRBD2, a call that cannot be tested without DNA. This CDR3 has 14 amino acids. CDR1 and CDR2 from the germline V gene are LNHDA and SQIVND (reference sequence). CDR3 residues: CASSGRRGTYEQYF. The variable domain in full, with the rest retrieved from reference TRBV19 and TRBJ2-7, is DGGITQSPKYLFRKEGQNVTLSCEQNLNHDAMYWYRQDPGQGLRLIYYSQIVNDFQKGDIAEGYSVSREKKESFPLTVTSAQKNPTAFYLCASSGRRGTYEQYFGPGTRLTVT.

The chain links TRBV6-5 to TRBJ2-7; TCRdb reports TRBD1, a call that lacks DNA to check it against. This CDR3 has 14 amino acids. CDR1 and CDR2 (germline): MNHEY, SVGAGI. This CDR3 is CASSFSDRIYEQYF.

The V and J genes are TRBV19 and TRBJ2-1; TCRdb outputs TRBD1, but without DNA this stays unchecked. Germline CDR1 LNHDA, CDR2 SQIVND (reference sequence). CDR3 size: 15 residues. The CDR3 spells CASSIGNPSYNEQFF.

This chain joins TRBV12-3 or TRBV12-4 and TRBJ2-3. This CDR3 spans 13 amino acids. This chain's CDR3 is CASSPPFTDTQYF.

The CDR3 region is CAISESTDNSPLHF. The rearrangement joins TRBV10-3 to TRBJ1-6. This CDR3 has 14 amino acids. Germline CDR1 is ENHRY and CDR2 is SYGVKD.

This rearrangement joins TRBV12-3 or TRBV12-4 to TRBJ2-7; TCRdb calls TRBD2, which cannot be checked without DNA. The CDR3 covers 16 residues. The CDR3: CASSLEAGGSPYEQYF.

This rearrangement joins TRBV20-1 to TRBJ2-3; the TRBD1 assignment by TCRdb is unverifiable without DNA. This CDR3 is built from 15 residues. The germline V gene has CDR1 DFQATT and CDR2 SNEGSKA (reference sequence). The CDR3 region is CSARAGTVSTDTQYF.

J is TRBJ2-4 and V is TRBV19. The V gene's germline CDR1 is LNHDA and CDR2 SQIVND (reference sequence). CDR3 length equals 14 residues. The chain's CDR3 is CASSKGLAKNIQYF.